This is a list of T cell receptor beta chains from one sample in a study of T cell repertoires in cytomegalovirus infection. The antigens for these receptors are not known. TCRdb fed the reads into MiXCR, producing one record per CDR3 protein. The sample lists around 900,000 distinct CDR3 sequences; about a third were seen once. Source: cultured CD8+ T cells from PBMCs, taken from culture after CMV antigen stimulation. The receptors come from a human donor in good health (CMV status not recorded). Some clones in this sample may be carry-over from other donors' samples. Both conserved end residues are part of each CDR3. The order of the fields is D gene, V gene, clone size, J gene, CDR3 protein, CDR3 DNA. The D gene is left open where the match is weak. Size is stated for part of the rows, as once, few or many counts, or as a class when the clone is expanded.

D gene: TRBD1; V gene: TRBV7-6; clone size: many; J gene: TRBJ1-6; CDR3 protein: CASKQGAGNSPLHF; CDR3 DNA: TGTGCCAGTAAACAGGGGGCAGGAAATTCACCCCTCCACTTT
D gene: TRBD1; V gene: TRBV7-3; clone size: few; J gene: TRBJ1-2; CDR3 protein: CASSVGTGDAYGYTF; CDR3 DNA: TGTGCCAGCAGCGTCGGGACAGGGGATGCCTATGGCTACACCTTC
D gene: -; V gene: TRBV7-6; clone size: few; J gene: TRBJ1-1; CDR3 protein: CASSLEGRSTEAFF; CDR3 DNA: TGTGCCAGCAGCTTAGAAGGCAGAAGTACTGAAGCTTTCTTT
D gene: TRBD2; V gene: TRBV6-2/TRBV6-3; clone size: -; J gene: TRBJ2-1; CDR3 protein: CASSTGGSDPSYNEQFF; CDR3 DNA: TGTGCCAGCAGTACCGGGGGGTCCGATCCCTCCTACAATGAGCAGTTCTTC
D gene: TRBD1; V gene: TRBV20-1; clone size: few; J gene: TRBJ2-1; CDR3 protein: CSARLQGIGSYNEQFF; CDR3 DNA: TGCAGTGCTAGATTACAGGGGATTGGCTCCTACAATGAGCAGTTCTTC
D gene: TRBD2; V gene: TRBV27; clone size: -; J gene: TRBJ2-3; CDR3 protein: CASSLYAGGTGLAGTDTQYF; CDR3 DNA: TGTGCCAGCAGTTTATATGCGGGGGGAACGGGACTAGCGGGCACAGATACGCAGTATTTT
D gene: -; V gene: TRBV6-1; clone size: few; J gene: TRBJ1-2; CDR3 protein: CASLRRSNYGYTF; CDR3 DNA: TGTGCCAGCCTGCGCAGATCTAACTATGGCTACACCTTC
D gene: TRBD1; V gene: TRBV6-1; clone size: -; J gene: TRBJ1-5; CDR3 protein: CASSGQGGWPQHF; CDR3 DNA: TGTGCCAGCAGTGGACAGGGGGGCTGGCCCCAGCATTTT
D gene: -; V gene: TRBV20-1; clone size: -; J gene: TRBJ1-3; CDR3 protein: CSARDRGGKPGNTIYF; CDR3 DNA: TGCAGTGCTAGAGATCGGGGAGGGAAGCCTGGAAACACCATATATTTT
D gene: -; V gene: TRBV6-8; clone size: -; J gene: TRBJ1-2; CDR3 protein: CASIESLHRTPTLDGYTF; CDR3 DNA: TGTGCCAGCATCGAATCTCTACACAGGACTCCTACCTTAGATGGCTACACCTTC
D gene: -; V gene: TRBV24-1; clone size: many; J gene: TRBJ2-2; CDR3 protein: CATRGGSGELFF; CDR3 DNA: TGTGCCACCAGGGGGGGCTCCGGGGAGCTGTTTTTT
D gene: -; V gene: TRBV5-6; clone size: many; J gene: TRBJ1-5; CDR3 protein: CASSQGPARSQPQHF; CDR3 DNA: TGTGCCAGCAGCCAAGGACCCGCCAGGAGTCAGCCCCAGCATTTT
D gene: -; V gene: TRBV19; clone size: -; J gene: TRBJ2-1; CDR3 protein: CASSSRSGTTSNEQFF; CDR3 DNA: TGTGCCAGTAGTTCCCGTTCAGGGACCACCTCCAATGAGCAGTTCTTC
D gene: -; V gene: TRBV27; clone size: few; J gene: TRBJ1-4; CDR3 protein: CASSFLGSNEKLFF; CDR3 DNA: TGTGCCAGCAGTTTTTTGGGGTCGAATGAAAAACTGTTTTTT
D gene: TRBD1; V gene: TRBV24-1; clone size: -; J gene: TRBJ2-2; CDR3 protein: CATSGWDRGPTGELFF; CDR3 DNA: TGTGCCACCAGTGGTTGGGACAGGGGGCCCACCGGGGAGCTGTTTTTT
D gene: -; V gene: TRBV4-1; clone size: -; J gene: TRBJ1-4; CDR3 protein: CASSPREGQGEKLFF; CDR3 DNA: TGCGCCAGCAGCCCGAGGGAGGGTCAGGGGGAAAAACTGTTTTTT
D gene: -; V gene: TRBV6-5; clone size: few; J gene: TRBJ2-5; CDR3 protein: CATHLGGFGETQYF; CDR3 DNA: TGTGCCACCCATCTAGGGGGGTTCGGAGAGACCCAGTACTTC
D gene: TRBD1; V gene: TRBV6-1; clone size: few; J gene: TRBJ2-3; CDR3 protein: CASSEADRGTDTQYF; CDR3 DNA: TGTGCCAGCAGTGAAGCGGACAGGGGCACAGATACGCAGTATTTT
D gene: -; V gene: TRBV7-9; clone size: few; J gene: TRBJ2-7; CDR3 protein: CASSPAMGFEQYF; CDR3 DNA: TGTGCCAGCAGCCCCGCTATGGGGTTCGAGCAGTACTTC
D gene: TRBD1; V gene: TRBV5-5; clone size: -; J gene: TRBJ1-6; CDR3 protein: CASSILQGAPDSPLHF; CDR3 DNA: TGTGCCAGCAGCATATTACAGGGGGCGCCCGATTCACCCCTCCACTTT
D gene: -; V gene: TRBV29-1; clone size: -; J gene: TRBJ1-1; CDR3 protein: CSVPAGLTNTEAFF; CDR3 DNA: TGCAGCGTTCCAGCAGGCCTAACGAACACTGAAGCTTTCTTT
D gene: TRBD1; V gene: TRBV6-5; clone size: -; J gene: TRBJ1-1; CDR3 protein: CASSYAPTGAPTEAFF; CDR3 DNA: TGTGCCAGCAGTTACGCCCCGACAGGGGCGCCCACTGAAGCTTTCTTT
D gene: -; V gene: TRBV5-4; clone size: -; J gene: TRBJ1-5; CDR3 protein: CASSLGGYANQPQHF; CDR3 DNA: TGTGCCAGCAGCTTAGGCGGGTATGCCAATCAGCCCCAGCATTTT
D gene: -; V gene: TRBV12-5; clone size: -; J gene: TRBJ2-2; CDR3 protein: CASIGPTGELFF; CDR3 DNA: TGTGCTAGTATTGGACCTACCGGGGAGCTGTTTTTT
D gene: -; V gene: TRBV19; clone size: few; J gene: TRBJ2-7; CDR3 protein: CASSILRDTASEQYF; CDR3 DNA: TGTGCCAGTAGTATCCTCCGGGACACGGCGTCCGAGCAGTACTTC
D gene: TRBD1; V gene: TRBV7-6; clone size: -; J gene: TRBJ2-2; CDR3 protein: CVSSQGAWELFF; CDR3 DNA: TGTGTCAGCAGCCAGGGGGCCTGGGAGCTGTTTTTT
D gene: TRBD1; V gene: TRBV5-1; clone size: -; J gene: TRBJ2-3; CDR3 protein: CASSKGQGYPDTQYF; CDR3 DNA: TGCGCCAGCAGCAAGGGACAGGGTTACCCAGATACGCAGTATTTT
D gene: -; V gene: TRBV12-3/TRBV12-4; clone size: once; J gene: TRBJ2-5; CDR3 protein: CASQGETQYF; CDR3 DNA: TGTGCCAGTCAAGGAGAGACCCAGTACTTC
D gene: -; V gene: TRBV15; clone size: -; J gene: TRBJ2-6; CDR3 protein: CATSRTDQPLGGANVLTF; CDR3 DNA: TGTGCCACCAGCAGAACTGACCAACCCCTTGGGGGGGCCAACGTCCTGACTTTC
D gene: TRBD1; V gene: TRBV12-3/TRBV12-4; clone size: -; J gene: TRBJ1-6; CDR3 protein: CASSPSGTGNSPLHF; CDR3 DNA: TGTGCCAGCAGTCCGTCCGGGACAGGGAATTCACCCCTCCACTTT
D gene: -; V gene: TRBV4-1; clone size: once; J gene: TRBJ1-1; CDR3 protein: CASSHLSSAEAFF; CDR3 DNA: TGCGCCAGCAGCCATTTAAGCTCTGCTGAAGCTTTCTTT
D gene: TRBD1; V gene: TRBV7-9; clone size: few; J gene: TRBJ1-1; CDR3 protein: CASSDRDRGPEAFF; CDR3 DNA: TGTGCCAGCAGCGACCGGGACAGGGGGCCTGAAGCTTTCTTT
D gene: -; V gene: TRBV20-1; clone size: -; J gene: TRBJ2-1; CDR3 protein: CSARTPAATSLDEQFF; CDR3 DNA: TGCAGTGCTAGAACCCCTGCAGCCACTTCTTTGGATGAGCAGTTCTTC
D gene: TRBD1; V gene: TRBV6-5; clone size: -; J gene: TRBJ2-2; CDR3 protein: CASSYRRQGVSNTGELFF; CDR3 DNA: TGTGCCAGCAGTTACCGTAGACAGGGGGTCTCGAACACCGGGGAGCTGTTTTTT
D gene: -; V gene: TRBV7-9; clone size: -; J gene: TRBJ2-5; CDR3 protein: CASSFDSKQETQYF; CDR3 DNA: TGTGCCAGCAGCTTTGACAGTAAACAAGAGACCCAGTACTTC
D gene: TRBD1; V gene: TRBV12-3/TRBV12-4; clone size: many; J gene: TRBJ2-3; CDR3 protein: CASMILRDSNTDTQYF; CDR3 DNA: TGTGCCAGCATGATTCTCCGGGACAGTAACACAGATACGCAGTATTTT
D gene: TRBD2; V gene: TRBV27; clone size: -; J gene: TRBJ2-1; CDR3 protein: CASSYSGGAYEQFF; CDR3 DNA: TGTGCCAGCAGTTATAGCGGGGGGGCATATGAGCAGTTCTTC
D gene: -; V gene: TRBV6-5; clone size: -; J gene: TRBJ1-2; CDR3 protein: CASSNYNRDPYGYTF; CDR3 DNA: TGTGCCAGCAGCAACTACAACAGGGACCCCTATGGCTACACCTTC
D gene: -; V gene: TRBV4-2; clone size: few; J gene: TRBJ1-5; CDR3 protein: CASSQERGAPQHF; CDR3 DNA: TGTGCCAGCAGCCAAGAAAGGGGTGCGCCCCAGCATTTT
D gene: TRBD1; V gene: TRBV7-9; clone size: few; J gene: TRBJ2-1; CDR3 protein: CASSRTGTGPAWGQFF; CDR3 DNA: TGTGCCAGCAGCCGAACCGGGACAGGTCCCGCCTGGGGGCAGTTCTTC
D gene: -; V gene: TRBV19; clone size: -; J gene: TRBJ2-1; CDR3 protein: CASSTAPSSYNEQFF; CDR3 DNA: TGTGCCAGTAGTACGGCACCCAGCTCCTACAATGAGCAGTTCTTC
D gene: -; V gene: TRBV6-1; clone size: few; J gene: TRBJ1-5; CDR3 protein: CASRQHSNQPQHF; CDR3 DNA: TGTGCCAGCAGACAGCATAGCAATCAGCCCCAGCATTTT
D gene: -; V gene: TRBV7-6; clone size: few; J gene: TRBJ1-1; CDR3 protein: CASSSRDRRNTEAFF; CDR3 DNA: TGTGCCAGCAGCTCGCGAGACAGGCGGAACACTGAAGCTTTCTTT
D gene: -; V gene: TRBV10-3; clone size: -; J gene: TRBJ2-2; CDR3 protein: CAISEDTGELFF; CDR3 DNA: TGTGCCATCAGTGAGGATACCGGGGAGCTGTTTTTT
D gene: TRBD1; V gene: TRBV28; clone size: -; J gene: TRBJ2-3; CDR3 protein: CVSRYTTGAIDTQYF; CDR3 DNA: TGTGTCAGCAGATACACGACAGGGGCGATAGATACGCAGTATTTT
D gene: -; V gene: TRBV7-9; clone size: once; J gene: TRBJ2-5; CDR3 protein: CVSTPGTAGLPGETQYF; CDR3 DNA: TGTGTCAGCACCCCCGGGACAGCGGGACTACCTGGGGAGACCCAGTACTTC
D gene: -; V gene: TRBV7-9; clone size: -; J gene: TRBJ2-1; CDR3 protein: CASSNSEYNEQFF; CDR3 DNA: TGTGCCAGCAGCAATTCAGAGTACAATGAGCAGTTCTTC
D gene: -; V gene: TRBV6-5; clone size: -; J gene: TRBJ2-1; CDR3 protein: CASSYSLGETEQFF; CDR3 DNA: TGTGCCAGCAGTTACTCTCTCGGGGAAACTGAGCAGTTCTTC
D gene: -; V gene: TRBV7-2; clone size: many; J gene: TRBJ2-3; CDR3 protein: CASSPYGRGFPPDTQYF; CDR3 DNA: TGTGCCAGCAGCCCTTATGGACGGGGCTTCCCCCCAGATACGCAGTATTTT
D gene: -; V gene: TRBV7-9; clone size: -; J gene: TRBJ2-5; CDR3 protein: CASSPRESGETQYF; CDR3 DNA: TGTGCCAGCAGCCCCCGAGAGTCCGGGGAGACCCAGTACTTC
D gene: -; V gene: TRBV6-5; clone size: -; J gene: TRBJ2-3; CDR3 protein: CASNPDGAGDTQYF; CDR3 DNA: TGTGCCAGCAACCCCGATGGGGCGGGCGATACGCAGTATTTT
D gene: -; V gene: TRBV6-5; clone size: -; J gene: TRBJ2-5; CDR3 protein: CASSYSGRTEETQYF; CDR3 DNA: TGTGCCAGCAGTTACTCTGGCAGAACCGAAGAGACCCAGTACTTC
D gene: TRBD2; V gene: TRBV27; clone size: -; J gene: TRBJ2-1; CDR3 protein: CASSLLGTSGAHNEQFF; CDR3 DNA: TGTGCCAGCAGTTTATTGGGGACTAGCGGGGCCCACAATGAGCAGTTCTTC
D gene: -; V gene: TRBV6-2/TRBV6-3; clone size: -; J gene: TRBJ2-5; CDR3 protein: CASSYLTVEEETQYF; CDR3 DNA: TGTGCCAGCAGTTACCTCACGGTGGAGGAAGAGACCCAGTACTTC
D gene: TRBD2; V gene: TRBV5-1; clone size: -; J gene: TRBJ2-7; CDR3 protein: CASSLAGPYEQYF; CDR3 DNA: TGTGCCAGCAGTCTAGCGGGGCCCTACGAGCAGTACTTC
D gene: TRBD1; V gene: TRBV20-1; clone size: few; J gene: TRBJ1-3; CDR3 protein: CSATETGVGNTIYF; CDR3 DNA: TGCAGTGCTACTGAGACAGGGGTTGGAAACACCATATATTTT
D gene: -; V gene: TRBV6-1; clone size: -; J gene: TRBJ2-7; CDR3 protein: CASSEVTTSSQGQYF; CDR3 DNA: TGTGCCAGCAGTGAGGTGACTACGTCTTCCCAGGGGCAGTACTTC
D gene: TRBD1; V gene: TRBV7-6; clone size: few; J gene: TRBJ2-7; CDR3 protein: CASSIRTATGLDF; CDR3 DNA: TGTGCCAGCAGCATAAGGACAGCGACAGGGCTAGACTTC
D gene: -; V gene: TRBV6-2/TRBV6-3; clone size: -; J gene: TRBJ1-1; CDR3 protein: CASRRSGVGEAFF; CDR3 DNA: TGTGCCAGCAGACGTTCAGGGGTCGGTGAAGCTTTCTTT